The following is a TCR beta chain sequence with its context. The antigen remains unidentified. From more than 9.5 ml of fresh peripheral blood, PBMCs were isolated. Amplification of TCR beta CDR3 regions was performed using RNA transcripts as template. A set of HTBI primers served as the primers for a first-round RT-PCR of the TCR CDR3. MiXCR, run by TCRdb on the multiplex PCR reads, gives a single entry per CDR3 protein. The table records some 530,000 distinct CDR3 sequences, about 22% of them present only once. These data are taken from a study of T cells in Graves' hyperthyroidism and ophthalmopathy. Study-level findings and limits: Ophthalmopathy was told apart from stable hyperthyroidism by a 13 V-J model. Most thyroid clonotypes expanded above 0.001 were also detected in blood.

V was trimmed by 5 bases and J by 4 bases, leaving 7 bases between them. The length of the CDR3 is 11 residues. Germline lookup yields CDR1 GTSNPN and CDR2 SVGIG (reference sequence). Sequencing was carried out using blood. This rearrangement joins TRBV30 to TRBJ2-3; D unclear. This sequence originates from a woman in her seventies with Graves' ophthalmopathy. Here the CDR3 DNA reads TGTGCCTGGTCTGAACCAGATACGCAGTATTTT. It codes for CAWSEPDTQYF.